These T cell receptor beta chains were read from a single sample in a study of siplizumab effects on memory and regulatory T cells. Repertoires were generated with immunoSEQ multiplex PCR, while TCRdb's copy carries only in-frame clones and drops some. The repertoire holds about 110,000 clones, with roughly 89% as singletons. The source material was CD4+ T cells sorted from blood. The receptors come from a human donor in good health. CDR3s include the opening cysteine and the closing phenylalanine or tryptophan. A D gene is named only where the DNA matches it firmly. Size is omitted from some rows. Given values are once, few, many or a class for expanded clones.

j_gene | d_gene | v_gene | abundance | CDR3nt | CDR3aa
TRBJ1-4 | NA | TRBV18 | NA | TGTGCCAGCTCACTTCTGACATTAACTAATGAAAAACTGTTTTTT | CASSLLTLTNEKLFF
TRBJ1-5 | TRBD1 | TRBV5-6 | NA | TGTGCCAGCAGCTCTTGGGACAGCAGTTATAGCAATCAGCCCCAGCATTTT | CASSSWDSSYSNQPQHF
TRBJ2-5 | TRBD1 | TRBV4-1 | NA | TGCGCCAGCAGCAAAGGGACAGTCCAAGAGACCCAGTACTTC | CASSKGTVQETQYF
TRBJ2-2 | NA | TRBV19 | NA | TGTGCCAGTAGTATAGGACGAGAAAACACCGGGGAGCTGTTTTTT | CASSIGRENTGELFF
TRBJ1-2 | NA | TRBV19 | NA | TGTGCCCTCCACCGGGGGAACTATGGCTACACCTTC | CALHRGNYGYTF
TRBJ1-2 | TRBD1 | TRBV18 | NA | TGTGCCAGCATGGGGGACAGGGCCTACTTC | CASMGDRAYF
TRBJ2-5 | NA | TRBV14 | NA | TGTGCCAGCAGCCAAGAAGGTCGGGGGTTGGAGACCCAGTACTTC | CASSQEGRGLETQYF
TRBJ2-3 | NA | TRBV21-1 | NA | TGTGCCAGCAGCGGAAACAGGTCTAGCACAGATACGCAGTATTTT | CASSGNRSSTDTQYF
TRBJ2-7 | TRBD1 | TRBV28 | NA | TGTGCCAGCAGGACCGGGACAGGCTCCTACGAGCAGTACTTC | CASRTGTGSYEQYF
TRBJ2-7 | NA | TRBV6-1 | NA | TGTGCCAGCAGTGAAGGACAGATAATAGCCTACGAGCAGTACTTC | CASSEGQIIAYEQYF
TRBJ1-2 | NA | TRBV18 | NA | TGTGCCAGCTCACCAGGACGGGACTATGGCTACACCTTC | CASSPGRDYGYTF
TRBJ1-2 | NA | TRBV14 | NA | TGTGCCAGCAGCCAGAATACCCTAAGATACACCTTC | CASSQNTLRYTF
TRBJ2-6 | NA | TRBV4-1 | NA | TGCGCCAGCAGCCAAGTTCAAGGTAGGACTGGGGCCAACGTCCTGACTTTC | CASSQVQGRTGANVLTF
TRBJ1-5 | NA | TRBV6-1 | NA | TGTGCCAGCAGGGGGGGGCAGGTCAATCAGCCCCAGCATTTT | CASRGGQVNQPQHF
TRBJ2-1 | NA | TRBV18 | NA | TGTGCCAGCTCACCTCCCAACTTTATCGCCTCCAACAATGAGCAGTTCTTC | CASSPPNFIASNNEQFF
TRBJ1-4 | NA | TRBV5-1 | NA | TGCGCCAGCAGCTTGCGGGGGGCGGAAGAAAAACTGTTTTTT | CASSLRGAEEKLFF
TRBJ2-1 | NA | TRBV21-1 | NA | TGTGCCAGCTCCGGGACAGGATACAATGAGCAGTTCTTC | CASSGTGYNEQFF
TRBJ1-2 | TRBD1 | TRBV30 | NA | TGTGCCTGGAGTGTAATGCGGGACAGGTCTAACTATGGCTACACCTTC | CAWSVMRDRSNYGYTF
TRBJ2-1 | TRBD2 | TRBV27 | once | TGTGCCAGCAGTTTTCTAAGCGGGGTAGGGAATGAGCAGTTCTTC | CASSFLSGVGNEQFF
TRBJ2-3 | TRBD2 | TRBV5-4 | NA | TGTGCCAGCAGCTGGGGACTAGCGGGGAGCACAGATACGCAGTATTTT | CASSWGLAGSTDTQYF
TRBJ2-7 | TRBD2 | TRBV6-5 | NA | TGTGCCAGCAGTTATCCCGGGACTAGCGGGATGAAGGCGCAGTACTTC | CASSYPGTSGMKAQYF
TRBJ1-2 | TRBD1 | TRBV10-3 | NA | TGTGCCACCACGGGACAGGAGTTCCATGGCTACACCTTC | CATTGQEFHGYTF
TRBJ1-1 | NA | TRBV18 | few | TGTGCCAGCTCACAAGGCCCGGGGATGAACACTGAAGCTTTCTTT | CASSQGPGMNTEAFF
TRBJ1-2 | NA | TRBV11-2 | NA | TGTGCCAGCAGGCCGGTGGGGGGTTTTCGTGGCTACACCTTC | CASRPVGGFRGYTF
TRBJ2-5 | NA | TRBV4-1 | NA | TGCGCCAGCAGCCAAGATAGAAACTACGGAGAGACCCAGTACTTC | CASSQDRNYGETQYF
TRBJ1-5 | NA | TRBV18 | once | TGTGCCAGCTCAGGGCAGGGGCCACAGCCCCAGCATTTT | CASSGQGPQPQHF
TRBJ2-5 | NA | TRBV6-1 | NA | TGTGCCAGCACACAGCAAGAGACCCAGTACTTC | CASTQQETQYF
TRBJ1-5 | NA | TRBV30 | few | TGTGCCTGGGGTACTCTGGCGAATCAGCCCCAGCATTTT | CAWGTLANQPQHF
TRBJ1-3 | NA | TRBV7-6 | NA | TGTGCCAGCAGGTACCGGGACTCTGGAAACACCATATATTTT | CASRYRDSGNTIYF
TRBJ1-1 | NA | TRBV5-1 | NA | TGCGCCAGCAGCCCATTGACGGTAAACACTGAAGCTTTCTTT | CASSPLTVNTEAFF
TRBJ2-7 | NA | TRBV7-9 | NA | TGTGCCAGCAGCTTAGGTTTAGGGCTTTCCTACGAGCAGTACTTC | CASSLGLGLSYEQYF
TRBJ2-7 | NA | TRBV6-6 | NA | TGTGCCAGCAGTTACCCCCTGGGGAAGAACAACTACGAGCAGTACTTC | CASSYPLGKNNYEQYF
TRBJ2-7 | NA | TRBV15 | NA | TGTGCCACCAGCAGAGAATCGGTAGTCTACGAGCAGTACTTC | CATSRESVVYEQYF
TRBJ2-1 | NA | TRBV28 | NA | TGTGCCAGCAGTTCCTACCACGGCGACAATGAGCAGTTCTTC | CASSSYHGDNEQFF
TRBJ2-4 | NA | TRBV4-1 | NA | TGCGCCAGCAGCCACCCGGTACTTACAGCCAAAAACATTCAGTACTTC | CASSHPVLTAKNIQYF
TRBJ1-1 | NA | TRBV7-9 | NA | TGTGCCAGCAGCAAGTATGAAGCTTTCTTT | CASSKYEAFF
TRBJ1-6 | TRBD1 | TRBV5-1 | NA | TGCGCCAGCAGCTTGGCGGGACAGGATAATTCACCCCTCCACTTT | CASSLAGQDNSPLHF
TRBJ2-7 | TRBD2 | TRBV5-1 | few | TGCGCCAGCAAAGCGGGACTAGCGGGCTACTCCTACGAGCAGTACTTC | CASKAGLAGYSYEQYF
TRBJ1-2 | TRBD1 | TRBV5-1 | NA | TGCGCCAGCAGCTTGGGGACAGGGTATGGCTACACCTTC | CASSLGTGYGYTF
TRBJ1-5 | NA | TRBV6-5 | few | TGTGCCAGCAGTTACCGGGGGGGCAATCAGCCCCAGCATTTT | CASSYRGGNQPQHF
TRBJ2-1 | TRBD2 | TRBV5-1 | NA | TGCGCCAGCAGCTTCCTGACTAGCGGGAGGTCTGAGCAGTTCTTC | CASSFLTSGRSEQFF
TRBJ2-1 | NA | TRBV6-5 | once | TGTGCCAGCAGTTACTTCAACGGGGGCTCCTACAATGAGCAGTTCTTC | CASSYFNGGSYNEQFF
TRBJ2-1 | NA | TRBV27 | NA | TGTGCCAGCAGTCCGTGGGTGAGCTCCTACAATGAGCAGTTCTTC | CASSPWVSSYNEQFF
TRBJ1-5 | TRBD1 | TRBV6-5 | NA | TGTGCCAGCAGTCCACAGGGGGCGGGTCAGCCCCAGCATTTT | CASSPQGAGQPQHF
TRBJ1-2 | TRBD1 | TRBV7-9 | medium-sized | TGTGCCAGCAGCTACAGCGCCGGGACAGCTTATGGCTACACCTTC | CASSYSAGTAYGYTF